A selection of T cell receptor beta chains follows, all from one sample in a study of molecular identifiers for immune sequencing clone quantification. MiXCR was run by TCRdb on the PCR reads, yielding one entry per CDR3 protein. The sample contains hundreds of thousands of distinct CDR3 sequences, about 25% of which appear only once. Sequenced sample: naive CD8+ T cells from blood, with Jurkat cell RNA spiked in. Source of these receptors: a human donor in good health. Some libraries in this study had Jurkat cell RNA spiked in. CDR3s include the opening cysteine and the closing phenylalanine or tryptophan. D genes are given only for firm matches. Some rows mark clone size as missing; the rest say once, few, many or name a class of expanded clone.

J,V,size,D,CDR3,DNA
TRBJ2-5,TRBV12-3/TRBV12-4,NA,NA,CANSLGKDPQETQYF,TGTGCCAACAGTTTAGGAAAGGATCCTCAAGAGACCCAGTACTTC
TRBJ2-3,TRBV20-1,many,NA,CSARPEDTQYF,TGCAGTGCTCGACCGGAAGATACGCAGTATTTT
TRBJ2-5,TRBV7-9,many,TRBD1,CASSWFGHPGTAETQYF,TGTGCCAGCAGCTGGTTCGGACACCCCGGGACAGCGGAGACCCAGTACTTC
TRBJ2-5,TRBV19,once,NA,CASSLSTRASAEPQYF,TGTGCCAGTAGTCTGAGTACCCGGGCTAGCGCGGAGCCCCAGTACTTC
TRBJ2-4,TRBV29-1,NA,NA,CSVGVGLGKNIQYF,TGCAGCGTTGGAGTGGGGCTTGGCAAAAACATTCAGTACTTC
TRBJ1-1,TRBV28,few,NA,CASNRGGGNTEAFF,TGTGCCAGCAATAGGGGAGGGGGGAACACTGAAGCTTTCTTT
TRBJ2-1,TRBV7-3,few,TRBD2,CASSAGGVSYNEQFF,TGTGCCAGCAGCGCCGGGGGGGTCTCCTACAATGAGCAGTTCTTC
TRBJ2-1,TRBV7-2,many,NA,CASSLDRTGLFNEQFF,TGTGCCAGCAGCTTAGATAGAACGGGACTTTTCAATGAGCAGTTCTTC
TRBJ2-7,TRBV20-1,NA,NA,CSARDWDLASQEQYF,TGCAGTGCTAGAGATTGGGACTTGGCCTCCCAAGAGCAGTACTTC
TRBJ2-7,TRBV4-3,many,NA,CASSHQATAHYEQYF,TGCGCCAGCAGCCACCAGGCCACCGCGCACTACGAGCAGTACTTC
TRBJ2-1,TRBV7-2,many,TRBD1,CASSYVGQGLYNEQFF,TGTGCCAGCAGCTACGTGGGACAGGGCCTATACAATGAGCAGTTCTTC
TRBJ1-2,TRBV4-1,many,NA,CASSHLPDGGIYGYTF,TGCGCCAGCAGCCATCTCCCGGACGGGGGGATCTATGGCTACACCTTC
TRBJ2-2,TRBV9,few,TRBD2,CASSNLGTSGANTGELFF,TGTGCCAGCAGCAATCTCGGGACTAGCGGGGCGAACACCGGGGAGCTGTTTTTT
TRBJ2-5,TRBV4-1,many,TRBD1,CASSQDGSAGGFGTQYF,TGCGCCAGCAGCCAAGATGGTTCGGCAGGGGGTTTTGGGACCCAGTACTTC
TRBJ2-7,TRBV13,NA,TRBD2,CASSSGLAGFGHEQYF,TGTGCCAGCAGCTCCGGACTAGCGGGGTTCGGGCACGAGCAGTACTTC
TRBJ2-7,TRBV2,few,NA,CASSEEARGTYEQYF,TGTGCCAGCAGCGAGGAGGCTAGGGGGACCTACGAGCAGTACTTC
TRBJ2-2,TRBV28,NA,TRBD1,CASTDRVHTGELFF,TGTGCCAGCACGGACAGGGTCCACACCGGGGAGCTGTTTTTT
TRBJ2-1,TRBV27,few,NA,CASSLDPGSYNEQFF,TGTGCCAGCAGTTTGGACCCAGGCTCCTACAATGAGCAGTTCTTC
TRBJ2-3,TRBV5-6,NA,NA,CASSWLLAGTDTQYF,TGTGCCAGCAGCTGGCTTCTAGCTGGCACAGATACGCAGTATTTT
TRBJ2-5,TRBV11-2,NA,NA,CASSTPGIQETQYF,TGTGCCAGCAGCACACCGGGTATTCAAGAGACCCAGTACTTC
TRBJ2-1,TRBV9,few,TRBD1,CASSVRDRGLYGEQFF,TGTGCCAGCAGCGTCAGGGACAGGGGGCTTTATGGTGAGCAGTTCTTC
TRBJ1-1,TRBV29-1,many,NA,CSVDPPGNTEAFF,TGCAGCGTTGATCCCCCAGGGAACACTGAAGCTTTCTTT
TRBJ2-3,TRBV19,few,TRBD2,CASSQNPLAGVWDTQYF,TGTGCCAGTAGCCAAAATCCACTAGCGGGAGTGTGGGATACGCAGTATTTT
TRBJ1-2,TRBV6-5,few,TRBD1,CASSYSFGQGNYGYTF,TGTGCCAGCAGTTACTCGTTCGGACAGGGCAACTATGGCTACACCTTC
TRBJ2-7,TRBV20-1,NA,TRBD1,CSAKGQGGTYYYEQYF,TGCAGTGCTAAGGGACAGGGGGGAACTTATTACTACGAGCAGTACTTC
TRBJ2-1,TRBV15,many,NA,CATSRYTGIVGQFF,TGTGCCACCAGCAGATACACAGGGATTGTAGGGCAGTTCTTC
TRBJ1-5,TRBV28,few,TRBD1,CASSSRTGYLNQPQHF,TGTGCCAGCAGTTCCCGGACAGGTTACCTCAATCAGCCCCAGCATTTT
TRBJ2-2,TRBV18,few,NA,CASSQDSTPNTGELFF,TGTGCCAGCTCACAAGACAGCACTCCGAACACCGGGGAGCTGTTTTTT
TRBJ1-1,TRBV3-1,NA,NA,CASSQEMYTEAFF,TGTGCCAGCAGCCAAGAGATGTACACTGAAGCTTTCTTT
TRBJ1-1,TRBV30,many,NA,CAWSLSGNTEAFF,TGTGCCTGGAGTTTGTCTGGGAACACTGAAGCTTTCTTT
TRBJ1-4,TRBV9,few,NA,CASSVAVGQGTDEKLFF,TGTGCCAGCAGCGTAGCTGTAGGTCAGGGGACCGATGAAAAACTGTTTTTT
TRBJ2-2,TRBV7-2,few,TRBD2,CASSLVRRRELAGELFF,TGTGCCAGCAGCTTAGTTCGTCGGCGGGAGTTGGCCGGGGAGCTGTTTTTT
TRBJ2-3,TRBV7-6,NA,NA,CASSMGHSADTQYF,TGTGCCAGCAGTATGGGACACAGCGCAGATACGCAGTATTTT
TRBJ1-5,TRBV6-1,many,NA,CASREFEPQHF,TGTGCCAGCAGAGAGTTTGAGCCCCAGCATTTT
TRBJ2-1,TRBV7-2,NA,NA,CASSPGLLSSYNEQFF,TGTGCCAGCAGCCCTGGGCTCCTAAGCTCCTACAATGAGCAGTTCTTC
TRBJ1-2,TRBV2,NA,NA,CASSGGSRLDYGYTF,TGTGCCAGCAGTGGTGGTTCTCGTTTAGACTATGGCTACACCTTC
TRBJ1-5,TRBV28,many,NA,CASETGNQPQHF,TGTGCCAGCGAAACAGGGAATCAGCCCCAGCATTTT
TRBJ2-7,TRBV7-5,few,NA,CISVPEVPSRAGYEQYF,NA
TRBJ1-1,TRBV7-9,few,NA,CASSSPGGETTEAFF,TGTGCCAGCAGCTCGCCGGGGGGGGAAACGACTGAAGCTTTCTTT
TRBJ2-3,TRBV19,NA,NA,CASSILADTQYF,TGTGCCAGTAGTATACTTGCAGATACGCAGTATTTT
TRBJ2-1,TRBV6-1,NA,TRBD2,CASGLSISGLAYEQFF,TGTGCCAGCGGGCTGTCCATCTCGGGACTAGCCTATGAGCAGTTCTTC
TRBJ2-5,TRBV2,NA,NA,CASSDTTGLGETQYF,TGTGCCAGCAGTGATACGACAGGATTAGGAGAGACCCAGTACTTC
TRBJ2-5,TRBV18,NA,NA,CASSQWDGQETQYF,TGTGCCAGCTCACAATGGGACGGTCAAGAGACCCAGTACTTC
TRBJ2-3,TRBV18,many,NA,CASSPYRDLTDTQYF,TGTGCCAGCTCACCGTACCGGGACCTCACAGATACGCAGTATTTT
TRBJ1-4,TRBV7-2,many,TRBD1,CASSPGTGGEKLFF,TGTGCCAGCAGCCCCGGGACAGGGGGCGAAAAACTGTTTTTT
TRBJ2-3,TRBV4-1,few,NA,CASSQDPRGAGSTDTQYF,TGCGCCAGCAGCCAAGATCCAAGGGGGGCAGGGAGCACAGATACGCAGTATTTT
TRBJ2-5,TRBV11-2,NA,TRBD2,CASSLGEFWASGKSGETQYF,TGTGCCAGCAGCTTAGGGGAGTTCTGGGCTAGCGGGAAGTCGGGAGAGACCCAGTACTTC
TRBJ2-3,TRBV30,many,TRBD2,CAWSVGGGTDTQYF,TGTGCCTGGAGTGTGGGCGGGGGAACAGATACGCAGTATTTT
TRBJ1-2,TRBV28,NA,NA,CASSPYRDGYGYTF,TGTGCCAGCAGCCCATACAGGGACGGTTATGGCTACACCTTC
TRBJ2-4,TRBV7-9,many,NA,CASSRTDGGAKNIQYF,TGTGCCAGCAGCCGCACGGACGGGGGAGCCAAAAACATTCAGTACTTC
TRBJ2-1,TRBV24-1,few,TRBD1,CATSGQYNEQFF,TGTGCCACCTCGGGACAGTACAATGAGCAGTTCTTC
TRBJ1-3,TRBV2,many,NA,CASTQDLSGNTIYF,TGTGCCAGCACCCAGGATCTCTCTGGAAACACCATATATTTT
TRBJ1-4,TRBV6-2/TRBV6-3,NA,NA,CASSYSGRGVLIGNEKLFF,TGTGCCAGCAGTTACTCGGGCAGGGGAGTACTTATTGGAAATGAAAAACTGTTTTTT